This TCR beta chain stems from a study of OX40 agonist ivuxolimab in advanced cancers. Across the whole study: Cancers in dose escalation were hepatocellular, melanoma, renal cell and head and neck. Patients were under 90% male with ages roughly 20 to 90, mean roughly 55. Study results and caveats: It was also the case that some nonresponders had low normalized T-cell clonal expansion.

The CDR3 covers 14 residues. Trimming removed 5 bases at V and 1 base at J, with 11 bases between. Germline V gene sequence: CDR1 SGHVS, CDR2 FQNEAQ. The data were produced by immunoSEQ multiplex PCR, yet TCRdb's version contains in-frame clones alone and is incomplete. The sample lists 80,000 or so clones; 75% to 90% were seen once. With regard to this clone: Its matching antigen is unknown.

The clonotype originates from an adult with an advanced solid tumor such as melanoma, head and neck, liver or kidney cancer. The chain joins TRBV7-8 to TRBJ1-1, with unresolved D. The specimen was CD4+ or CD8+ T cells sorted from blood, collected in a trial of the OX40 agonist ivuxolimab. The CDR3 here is CASSPLGRNTEAFF. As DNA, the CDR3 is TGTGCCAGCAGCCCTTTGGGAAGGAACACTGAAGCTTTCTTT.